The present T cell receptor beta chain was sequenced within a study of T cell clonotyping in hematopoietic cell transplantation. Using immunoSEQ multiplex PCR, the repertoire was profiled, and TCRdb retains in-frame clones only, with some absent. Altogether about 16,000 clones are present, about nine tenths being singletons, with the ten largest covering over 4.5%. V trimming: 0 bases; J trimming: 8 bases; junction bases outside the gene matches: 4. This CDR3 is 14 amino acids long. The germline CDR1 and CDR2 sequences are SGDLS and YYNGEE. A word on this clone: Antigen: not known.

Study-level results: Higher Inverse Simpson Index values in graft donor and pretransplant recipient predicted broader posttransplant TCR diversity. Pathologically expanded recipient clonotypes increased progressively from day 30 to day 180 as diversity fell.

The sequencing sample was made of peripheral blood mononuclear cells. The sequence came from a man in his forties or fifties in good health. Some clones in this sample may be carry-over from other donors' samples. This sequence joins TRBV9 and TRBJ2-1; TRBD1 aligns across 8 bases. Written as DNA, the CDR3 is TGTGCCAGCAGCGTAGGCAGGGGGCGCGATGAGCAGTTCTTC. It encodes CASSVGRGRDEQFF. The full variable domain, in which reference TRBV9 and TRBJ2-1 provide the parts outside the CDR3, is DSGVTQTPKHLITATGQRVTLRCSPRSGDLSVYWYQQSLDQGLQFLIQYYNGEERAKGNILERFSAQQFPDLHSELNLSSLELGDSALYFCASSVGRGRDEQFFGPGTRLTVL.